Sequencing of this TCR beta chain was carried out in a study of cytomegalovirus exposure and HLA in healthy donors. V was trimmed by 7 bases and J by 8 bases, leaving 15 bases between them. Germline assignment: CDR1 SGHTA and CDR2 FQGNSA. The CDR3 is made up of 13 amino acids. Study-wide results and caveats: Reportedly, diagnosis of cytomegalovirus status by the classifier showed high specificity and sensitivity.

With regard to this clone: The target antigen is unknown.

Generated by immunoSEQ multiplex PCR, the TCRdb table keeps only in-frame clones and is missing some. The repertoire holds about 74,000 clones, with approximately 95% as singletons. The chain combines TRBV7-2 with TRBJ2-1; D is undetermined. This receptor was obtained from a man between 18 and 35 years old in good health and CMV-seropositive. The sample comprised PBMCs. The CDR3 loop is CASTSSMLDEQFF. CDR3 sequence (DNA): TGTGCCAGCACCAGCTCGATGCTAGATGAGCAGTTCTTC.